This is a list of T cell receptor beta chains from one sample in a study of PD-1 blockade in classical Hodgkin lymphoma. The protocol was immunoSEQ multiplex PCR, while the TCRdb copy is restricted to in-frame clones and leaves out a portion. The table has 2,000 to 3,000 clones, 70% seen once. Specimen: CD8+ T cells from blood, collected before the fourth cycle of nivolumab. These receptors were collected from a human donor with classical Hodgkin lymphoma. CDR3s include the opening cysteine and the closing phenylalanine or tryptophan. Fields, in order: CDR3 length, J gene, V gene, CDR3 protein.

len: 14; j_gene: TRBJ2-1; v_gene: TRBV29-1; CDR3aa: CSGILAGGPPEQFF
len: 16; j_gene: TRBJ1-6; v_gene: TRBV28; CDR3aa: CASSSLPGQYNSPLHF
len: 15; j_gene: TRBJ2-3; v_gene: TRBV7-3; CDR3aa: CASSSVLGSTDTQYF
len: 13; j_gene: TRBJ2-2; v_gene: TRBV5-8; CDR3aa: CASSLRNTGELFF
len: 12; j_gene: TRBJ2-7; v_gene: TRBV11-3; CDR3aa: CASSFLPYEQYF
len: 13; j_gene: TRBJ2-7; v_gene: TRBV6-4; CDR3aa: CASSEGPSYEQYF
len: 15; j_gene: TRBJ2-7; v_gene: TRBV4-3; CDR3aa: CASSQVLSSSYEQYF
len: 14; j_gene: TRBJ1-3; v_gene: TRBV9; CDR3aa: CASSVGLGGDTIYF
len: 15; j_gene: TRBJ2-7; v_gene: TRBV19; CDR3aa: CASSIDDSLTYEQYF
len: 15; j_gene: TRBJ1-2; v_gene: TRBV28; CDR3aa: CASRRRTDSNYGYTF
len: 15; j_gene: TRBJ1-4; v_gene: TRBV5-1; CDR3aa: CASSSSGTVNEKLFF
len: 12; j_gene: TRBJ2-2; v_gene: TRBV27; CDR3aa: CASSLLTGELFF
len: 15; j_gene: TRBJ2-5; v_gene: TRBV7-2; CDR3aa: CASSISLAVQETQYF
len: 12; j_gene: TRBJ1-2; v_gene: TRBV19; CDR3aa: CASTNAMDGYTF
len: 15; j_gene: TRBJ1-1; v_gene: TRBV5-1; CDR3aa: CASSPAGTGSTEAFF
len: 15; j_gene: TRBJ1-2; v_gene: TRBV10-2; CDR3aa: CASKGPELQNYGYTF
len: 15; j_gene: TRBJ1-2; v_gene: TRBV4-3; CDR3aa: CASSPQQGYALGYTF
len: 11; j_gene: TRBJ1-2; v_gene: TRBV6-5; CDR3aa: CAILTVAGYTF
len: 17; j_gene: TRBJ2-7; v_gene: TRBV9; CDR3aa: CASSAPRNSGGTYEQYF
len: 15; j_gene: TRBJ2-6; v_gene: TRBV15; CDR3aa: CATSRALSGANVLTF
len: 20; j_gene: TRBJ2-3; v_gene: TRBV14; CDR3aa: CASSQGGQGGTRTSTDTQYF
len: 18; j_gene: TRBJ2-7; v_gene: TRBV9; CDR3aa: CASSPGLAGAPSSYEQYF
len: 14; j_gene: TRBJ1-4; v_gene: TRBV6-1; CDR3aa: CASSLGPRDEKLFF
len: 15; j_gene: TRBJ2-1; v_gene: TRBV27; CDR3aa: CASSLVTGAYNEQFF
len: 10; j_gene: TRBJ1-2; v_gene: TRBV20-1; CDR3aa: CSATGLGYTF
len: 14; j_gene: TRBJ2-3; v_gene: TRBV10-3; CDR3aa: CAISAPGESDTQYF
len: 15; j_gene: TRBJ1-6; v_gene: TRBV19; CDR3aa: CASKDRSSYNSPLHF
len: 15; j_gene: TRBJ1-2; v_gene: TRBV27; CDR3aa: CASSLGSHPHYGYTF
len: 12; j_gene: TRBJ2-7; v_gene: TRBV13; CDR3aa: CASSREAYEQYF
len: 15; j_gene: TRBJ1-4; v_gene: TRBV6-1; CDR3aa: CASSEARGGVEKLFF
len: 11; j_gene: TRBJ1-1; v_gene: TRBV25-1; CDR3aa: CASSTGYGAFF
len: 15; j_gene: TRBJ2-1; v_gene: TRBV27; CDR3aa: CASSLRRGADNEQFF
len: 14; j_gene: TRBJ1-4; v_gene: TRBV5-6; CDR3aa: CASTLDRLNEKLFF
len: 13; j_gene: NA; v_gene: TRBV19; CDR3aa: CASSIGREYEQYF
len: 14; j_gene: TRBJ2-5; v_gene: TRBV11-1; CDR3aa: CASSPGGFQETQYF
len: 17; j_gene: TRBJ2-2; v_gene: TRBV7-2; CDR3aa: CASSHLPTGGRTGELFF
len: 16; j_gene: TRBJ2-1; v_gene: TRBV9; CDR3aa: CASSVPATGVFNEQFF
len: 14; j_gene: TRBJ1-1; v_gene: TRBV5-1; CDR3aa: CASSVLGTNAEAFF
len: 15; j_gene: TRBJ2-7; v_gene: TRBV5-1; CDR3aa: CASSLLGGERSEQYF
len: 13; j_gene: TRBJ1-1; v_gene: TRBV2; CDR3aa: CASSAFMNTEAFF
len: 16; j_gene: TRBJ2-7; v_gene: TRBV28; CDR3aa: CASSFFNWDRRNEQYF